These T cell receptor beta chains were read from a single sample in a study of blood T cell repertoires in COVID-19. The method was immunoSEQ multiplex PCR; TCRdb's version includes in-frame clones alone and lacks a portion of them. Among some 330,000 clones listed, under 95% were seen once. Sample: PBMCs or T cells enriched from blood (not recorded which). The source is a woman aged 25 to 39 who had recovered from COVID-19. CDR3s include the opening cysteine and the closing phenylalanine or tryptophan. Fields, in order: J gene, clone size, V gene, D gene, CDR3 DNA, CDR3 protein. A D gene is named only where the DNA matches it firmly. Clone size, where shown, is once, few, many, or a class for clones that have expanded.

J gene: TRBJ1-1; clone size: .; V gene: TRBV3-1/TRBV3-2; D gene: TRBD1; CDR3 DNA: TGTGCCAGCAGCCCTTGGACAGGGAACACTGAAGCTTTCTTT; CDR3 protein: CASSPWTGNTEAFF
J gene: TRBJ2-1; clone size: .; V gene: TRBV5-4; D gene: TRBD2; CDR3 DNA: TGTGCCAGCACTGTAGCGGGAGCAATCCACAATGAGCAGTTCTTC; CDR3 protein: CASTVAGAIHNEQFF
J gene: TRBJ2-2; clone size: .; V gene: TRBV11-3; D gene: TRBD2; CDR3 DNA: TGTGCCAGCAGCCCCGGGACGGGCCGGGGGGCCGGGGAGCTGTTTTTT; CDR3 protein: CASSPGTGRGAGELFF
J gene: TRBJ2-2; clone size: .; V gene: TRBV7-9; D gene: TRBD1; CDR3 DNA: TGTGCCAGCAGCCATCCGGGGACAGGGGAAAACACCGGGGAGCTGTTTTTT; CDR3 protein: CASSHPGTGENTGELFF
J gene: TRBJ2-3; clone size: .; V gene: TRBV28; D gene: TRBD2; CDR3 DNA: TGTGCCAGCAGTTGGTTGAGCGGGGGGCCCTTCTTT; CDR3 protein: CASSWLSGGPFF
J gene: TRBJ1-6; clone size: .; V gene: TRBV6-5; D gene: .; CDR3 DNA: TGTGCCAGCAGTTACGCGGACAGTTATTCACCCCTCCACTTT; CDR3 protein: CASSYADSYSPLHF
J gene: TRBJ2-2; clone size: once; V gene: TRBV6-2/TRBV6-3; D gene: TRBD2; CDR3 DNA: TGTGCCAGCAGCCCCCGCAGCGGGGGGCCCGGGGAGCTGTTTTTT; CDR3 protein: CASSPRSGGPGELFF
J gene: TRBJ1-1; clone size: .; V gene: TRBV9; D gene: .; CDR3 DNA: TGTGCCAGCAGCCCCCGTGCGACACTGAACACTGAAGCTTTCTTT; CDR3 protein: CASSPRATLNTEAFF
J gene: TRBJ1-1; clone size: few; V gene: TRBV11-2; D gene: .; CDR3 DNA: TGTGCCAGCAGCTTATTCGGTGGCACTGAAGCTTTCTTT; CDR3 protein: CASSLFGGTEAFF
J gene: TRBJ1-6; clone size: .; V gene: TRBV12-3/TRBV12-4; D gene: TRBD1; CDR3 DNA: TGTGCCAGCCAGTCTGGAGAGGGGGCTCCCCTCCACTTT; CDR3 protein: CASQSGEGAPLHF
J gene: TRBJ1-3; clone size: .; V gene: TRBV7-2; D gene: TRBD1; CDR3 DNA: TGTGCCAGCAGCCCCAGACAGGGGCAATATTCTGGAAACACCATATATTTT; CDR3 protein: CASSPRQGQYSGNTIYF
J gene: TRBJ2-1; clone size: .; V gene: TRBV5-4; D gene: .; CDR3 DNA: TGTGCCAGCAGCCCAAGGAGGGACCAACTCAACGGGAATGAGCAGTTCTTC; CDR3 protein: CASSPRRDQLNGNEQFF
J gene: TRBJ2-7; clone size: .; V gene: TRBV10-3; D gene: .; CDR3 DNA: TGTGCCATCAGTCCTCAGGGCTACGAGCAGTACTTC; CDR3 protein: CAISPQGYEQYF
J gene: TRBJ1-1; clone size: once; V gene: TRBV6-5; D gene: TRBD1; CDR3 DNA: TGTGCCAGCAGTTACTCGGACAGGGCCACTGAAGCTTTCTTT; CDR3 protein: CASSYSDRATEAFF
J gene: TRBJ1-2; clone size: .; V gene: TRBV18; D gene: TRBD1; CDR3 DNA: TGTGCCAGCTCACCACCTGGACAGGGCTATGGCTACACCTTC; CDR3 protein: CASSPPGQGYGYTF
J gene: TRBJ2-1; clone size: .; V gene: TRBV25-1; D gene: .; CDR3 DNA: TGTGCCAGCAGCCAGACGGGGGTCTTCCACAATGAGCAGTTCTTC; CDR3 protein: CASSQTGVFHNEQFF
J gene: TRBJ1-2; clone size: .; V gene: TRBV6-5; D gene: .; CDR3 DNA: TGTGCCAGCAGTTACTCGCGGGGTAGGGGCACCTATGGCTACACCTTC; CDR3 protein: CASSYSRGRGTYGYTF
J gene: TRBJ1-2; clone size: .; V gene: TRBV3-1/TRBV3-2; D gene: .; CDR3 DNA: TGTGCCAGCAGCCCCCTCCCTGGACTAGCTAACTATGGCTACACCTTC; CDR3 protein: CASSPLPGLANYGYTF
J gene: TRBJ1-2; clone size: once; V gene: TRBV10-3; D gene: TRBD1; CDR3 DNA: TGTGCCACGGCTTCCGGGACAGGGATTTTTCGTGGCTACACCTTC; CDR3 protein: CATASGTGIFRGYTF
J gene: TRBJ2-4; clone size: .; V gene: TRBV28; D gene: .; CDR3 DNA: TGTGCCAGCAGTTTAGACGGACAACTAGCCAAAAACATTCAGTACTTC; CDR3 protein: CASSLDGQLAKNIQYF
J gene: TRBJ2-3; clone size: .; V gene: TRBV6-2/TRBV6-3; D gene: .; CDR3 DNA: TGTGCCAGCAGCAATACTAGAGATACGCAGTATTTT; CDR3 protein: CASSNTRDTQYF
J gene: TRBJ2-3; clone size: .; V gene: TRBV6-5; D gene: .; CDR3 DNA: TGTGCCAGCAGTTACGGGCAGTTGGGCACAGATACGCAGTATTTT; CDR3 protein: CASSYGQLGTDTQYF
J gene: TRBJ2-1; clone size: .; V gene: TRBV6-4; D gene: .; CDR3 DNA: TGTGCCAGCACTACGACTAAGGGCACCTACAATGAGCAGTTCTTC; CDR3 protein: CASTTTKGTYNEQFF
J gene: TRBJ2-3; clone size: once; V gene: TRBV27; D gene: TRBD2; CDR3 DNA: TGTGCCAGCAGTTGGGGAGCGGGGACAGATACGCAGTATTTT; CDR3 protein: CASSWGAGTDTQYF
J gene: TRBJ2-1; clone size: .; V gene: TRBV6-2/TRBV6-3; D gene: .; CDR3 DNA: TGTGCCAGCAGTTACGGTGTTAGCTCCTACAATGAGCAGTTCTTC; CDR3 protein: CASSYGVSSYNEQFF
J gene: TRBJ1-6; clone size: .; V gene: TRBV4-1; D gene: .; CDR3 DNA: TGCGCCAGCAGCCAAGCTGGGGGGTTCTATAATTCACCCCTCCACTTT; CDR3 protein: CASSQAGGFYNSPLHF
J gene: TRBJ1-1; clone size: .; V gene: TRBV7-3; D gene: .; CDR3 DNA: TGTGCCAGCAGCTTAAGCGTGAACACTGAAGCTTTCTTT; CDR3 protein: CASSLSVNTEAFF
J gene: TRBJ2-3; clone size: few; V gene: TRBV10-2; D gene: TRBD2; CDR3 DNA: TGCGCCAGCACTACAGGGACTAGCGGGGCTGGCACAGATACGCAGTATTTT; CDR3 protein: CASTTGTSGAGTDTQYF
J gene: TRBJ2-6; clone size: .; V gene: TRBV2; D gene: TRBD1; CDR3 DNA: TGTGCCAGCAGTGAATTCTGGGACAGGGGGTCTGGGGCCAACGTCCTGACTTTC; CDR3 protein: CASSEFWDRGSGANVLTF
J gene: TRBJ1-1; clone size: .; V gene: TRBV11-1; D gene: .; CDR3 DNA: TGTGCCAGCAGCGGTACATCAAACACTGAAGCTTTCTTT; CDR3 protein: CASSGTSNTEAFF
J gene: TRBJ2-7; clone size: .; V gene: TRBV6-5; D gene: .; CDR3 DNA: TGTGCCAGCAGTTACACCCGGGACATCTACGAGCAGTACTTC; CDR3 protein: CASSYTRDIYEQYF
J gene: TRBJ2-1; clone size: once; V gene: TRBV7-3; D gene: .; CDR3 DNA: TGTGCCAGCAGCTTAATGGCCGTATCCAATGAGCAGTTCTTC; CDR3 protein: CASSLMAVSNEQFF
J gene: TRBJ1-3; clone size: once; V gene: TRBV29-1; D gene: .; CDR3 DNA: TGCAGCGTTGAAGATCTAAACACCATATATTTT; CDR3 protein: CSVEDLNTIYF
J gene: TRBJ1-6; clone size: .; V gene: TRBV7-3; D gene: .; CDR3 DNA: TGTGCCAGCAGCTATGGGGGCATAAATTCACCCCTCCACTTT; CDR3 protein: CASSYGGINSPLHF
J gene: TRBJ2-7; clone size: .; V gene: TRBV19; D gene: .; CDR3 DNA: TGTGCCAGCCAGGGTGCGCGCTCCTACGAGCAGTACTTC; CDR3 protein: CASQGARSYEQYF
J gene: TRBJ1-3; clone size: .; V gene: TRBV14; D gene: .; CDR3 DNA: TGTGCCAGCAGCCCACGCCACAGGGCGGGAAACACCATATATTTT; CDR3 protein: CASSPRHRAGNTIYF
J gene: TRBJ1-6; clone size: .; V gene: TRBV7-8; D gene: .; CDR3 DNA: TGTGCCAGCAAGGACTTCGATAATTCACCCCTCCACTTT; CDR3 protein: CASKDFDNSPLHF
J gene: TRBJ1-2; clone size: .; V gene: TRBV5-1; D gene: .; CDR3 DNA: TGCGCCAGCAGGCGGGGGGAAGACTATGGCTACACCTTC; CDR3 protein: CASRRGEDYGYTF
J gene: TRBJ2-7; clone size: .; V gene: TRBV7-2; D gene: TRBD1; CDR3 DNA: TGTGCCAGCAGTGGGGACAGGCCCTACGAGCAGTACTTC; CDR3 protein: CASSGDRPYEQYF
J gene: TRBJ2-3; clone size: .; V gene: TRBV7-3; D gene: TRBD2; CDR3 DNA: TGTGCCAGCAGCTTGATAGCGGGAAGCACAGATACGCAGTATTTT; CDR3 protein: CASSLIAGSTDTQYF
J gene: TRBJ1-2; clone size: few; V gene: TRBV6-2/TRBV6-3; D gene: .; CDR3 DNA: TGTGCCAGCAGTTACTGGACTTTCCCAGCTAACTATGGCTACACCTTC; CDR3 protein: CASSYWTFPANYGYTF
J gene: TRBJ2-7; clone size: .; V gene: TRBV3-1/TRBV3-2; D gene: TRBD1; CDR3 DNA: TGTGCCAGCAGACCGACAGGGGGATACGAGCAGTACTTC; CDR3 protein: CASRPTGGYEQYF
J gene: TRBJ1-4; clone size: .; V gene: TRBV10-3; D gene: .; CDR3 DNA: TGTGCCACCCGAAAGGGGATTGGCGAAAAACTGTTTTTT; CDR3 protein: CATRKGIGEKLFF
J gene: TRBJ1-5; clone size: .; V gene: TRBV28; D gene: .; CDR3 DNA: TGTGCCAGCAGCTCTGGACAGAATAGCAATCAGCCCCAGCATTTT; CDR3 protein: CASSSGQNSNQPQHF
J gene: TRBJ1-6; clone size: few; V gene: TRBV19; D gene: .; CDR3 DNA: TGTGCCAGTAGTATTAACAGCCCCGGTCGAGATTCACCCCTCCACTTT; CDR3 protein: CASSINSPGRDSPLHF
J gene: TRBJ1-5; clone size: once; V gene: TRBV2; D gene: TRBD1; CDR3 DNA: TGTGCCAGCAGTGGGGCAGGGGGGAATCAGCCCCAGCATTTT; CDR3 protein: CASSGAGGNQPQHF
J gene: TRBJ2-1; clone size: once; V gene: TRBV5-1; D gene: TRBD2; CDR3 DNA: TGCGCCAGCAGCTTCGGACTAGCGGGGAACTACAATGAGCAGTTCTTC; CDR3 protein: CASSFGLAGNYNEQFF
J gene: TRBJ2-5; clone size: .; V gene: TRBV7-2; D gene: TRBD2; CDR3 DNA: TGTGCCAGCAGCTCAGCCCCCGCTAGCGGACAAGAGACCCAGTACTTC; CDR3 protein: CASSSAPASGQETQYF
J gene: TRBJ2-7; clone size: .; V gene: TRBV11-3; D gene: .; CDR3 DNA: TGTGCCAGCAGCCTTGCGCCCGAACGCTCCTACGAGCAGTACTTC; CDR3 protein: CASSLAPERSYEQYF
J gene: TRBJ2-1; clone size: .; V gene: TRBV4-2; D gene: .; CDR3 DNA: TGTGCCAGCAGCCGAGACAAGGGAGCCTACAATGAGCAGTTCTTC; CDR3 protein: CASSRDKGAYNEQFF
J gene: TRBJ1-2; clone size: .; V gene: TRBV20-1; D gene: .; CDR3 DNA: TGCAGTGCTAATTCAGACTATGGCTACACCTTC; CDR3 protein: CSANSDYGYTF
J gene: TRBJ2-5; clone size: .; V gene: TRBV15; D gene: .; CDR3 DNA: TGTGCCACCAGCAGTCGAGGGGGGGAAGAGACCCAGTACTTC; CDR3 protein: CATSSRGGEETQYF
J gene: TRBJ2-2; clone size: .; V gene: TRBV5-6; D gene: .; CDR3 DNA: TGTGCCAGCAGCTTGCCCGGGAGCGGCCCGAACACCGGGGAGCTGTTTTTT; CDR3 protein: CASSLPGSGPNTGELFF
J gene: TRBJ1-1; clone size: once; V gene: TRBV14; D gene: .; CDR3 DNA: TGTGCCAGCAGCCAAGGGTTGGCGGCTCGGCCCAACTTT; CDR3 protein: CASSQGLAARPNF
J gene: TRBJ2-1; clone size: .; V gene: TRBV27; D gene: TRBD2; CDR3 DNA: TGTGCCAGCAGACGCTCGACAGCGCCGATAGGGACTATTGAGTTCTTC; CDR3 protein: CASRRSTAPIGTIEFF
J gene: TRBJ1-2; clone size: .; V gene: TRBV6-1; D gene: .; CDR3 DNA: TGTGCCAGCAGTGAAGCGCATAGCTATGGCTACACCTTC; CDR3 protein: CASSEAHSYGYTF
J gene: TRBJ1-6; clone size: .; V gene: TRBV28; D gene: .; CDR3 DNA: TGTGCCAGCAGTCCCACAGTGAATTCACCCCTCCACTTT; CDR3 protein: CASSPTVNSPLHF
J gene: TRBJ1-4; clone size: .; V gene: TRBV28; D gene: TRBD1; CDR3 DNA: TGTGCCAGCAGTTCTCGGACAGGGCCGAATGAAAAACTGTTTTTT; CDR3 protein: CASSSRTGPNEKLFF
J gene: TRBJ2-1; clone size: .; V gene: TRBV7-8; D gene: TRBD1; CDR3 DNA: TGTGCCAGCACATCTACGGACAGGGGTCATGAGCAGTTCTTC; CDR3 protein: CASTSTDRGHEQFF